This TCR beta chain was obtained from a study of CD8+CD57+ T cells in acquired aplastic anemia. Across the whole study: Sorted CD4+ and CD8+ cells yielded roughly 3.4 ug of DNA on average.

Genomic DNA templated the TCR beta VDJ and CDR3 profiling. TCRdb re-analysed the reads in MiXCR, keeping a single row per CDR3 protein. This sample has some 240,000 distinct CDR3 sequences, with 34% found just once. The ends were cut back, 0 bases at V and 6 bases at J, with 12 bases in the middle. The CDR3 has 14 amino acids. Germline V CDR1 and CDR2: SGDLS, YYNGEE. This clonotype was detected once. The V gene is TRBV9, the J gene TRBJ1-1, with D possibly TRBD1 on 5 matching bases. Sequencing was performed on sorted CD4+, CD8+, or CD8+CD57+ T cells (not recorded which) from PBMCs. The sequence came from a human donor in good health, serving as a control. The CDR3, as DNA: TGTGCCAGCAGCGTAGTCGGTGGGGGTCCTGAAGCTTTCTTT. Translating it yields CASSVVGGGPEAFF.